This T cell receptor beta chain was sequenced for a study of PD-1 blockade in mismatch repair-deficient tumors. About the study: Patients had around 11 mismatch repair-deficient cancer types and were previously treated and progressing.

Clones were read by immunoSEQ multiplex PCR, and TCRdb kept only the in-frame ones, dropping some. The repertoire has approximately 38,000 clones, 70% to 90% of them found once; the top ten carry around 3.9%. With regard to this clone: Its target is not known.

Findings and caveats of the study: Rapid post-treatment expansion, then contraction, generally preceding radiologic response, marked tumor-resident clones.

Germline V lookup: CDR1 KGHSH, CDR2 LQKENI. V lost 3 bases, J lost 0 bases, and 9 bases lay in between. The CDR3 covers 14 residues. Every patient had mismatch repair deficiency by PCR or immunohistochemistry. Three pembrolizumab responders had their TCRs sequenced. Sequenced here: peripheral blood, sampled roughly 76 weeks after starting pembrolizumab. This TCR came from an adult with mismatch repair-deficient cancer. The chain joins TRBV18 to TRBJ2-7, with D possibly matching TRBD1 (5 bases). CDR3 coding DNA: TGTGCCAGCTCACCTCAACAGGCCTCCTACGAGCAGTACTTC. Translating gives CASSPQQASYEQYF.